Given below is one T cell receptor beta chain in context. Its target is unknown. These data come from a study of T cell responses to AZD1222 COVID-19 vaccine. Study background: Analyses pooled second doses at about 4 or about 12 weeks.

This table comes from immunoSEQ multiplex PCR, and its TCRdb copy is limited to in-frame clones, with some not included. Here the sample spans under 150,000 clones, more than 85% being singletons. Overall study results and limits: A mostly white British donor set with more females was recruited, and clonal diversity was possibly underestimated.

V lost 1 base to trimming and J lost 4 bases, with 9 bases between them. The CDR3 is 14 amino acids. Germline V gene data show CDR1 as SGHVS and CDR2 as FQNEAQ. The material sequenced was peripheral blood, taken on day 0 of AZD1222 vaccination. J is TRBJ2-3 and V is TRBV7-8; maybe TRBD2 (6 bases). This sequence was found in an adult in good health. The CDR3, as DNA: TGTGCCAGCAGCTTAGGCGGGGCCCCAGATACGCAGTATTTT. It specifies CASSLGGAPDTQYF.